The 7 T cell receptor beta chains below come from one sample, sequenced in a study of OX40 agonist ivuxolimab in advanced cancers. Using immunoSEQ multiplex PCR, the repertoire was profiled, and TCRdb retains in-frame clones only, with some absent. The data show about 83,000 clones, less than 85% seen once. Sample: CD4+ or CD8+ T cells sorted from blood, taken in a trial of the OX40 agonist ivuxolimab. These receptor sequences come from an adult with an advanced solid tumor such as melanoma, head and neck, liver or kidney cancer.

On this clone itself: Its ends do not fully match the called genes, so a read error is possible. V gene TRBV7-7 combines with J gene TRBJ2-1, with D hard to call. Germline V gene sequence: CDR1 SSHAT, CDR2 FNYEAQ (reference sequence). The CDR3 consists of 15 residues. The CDR3 DNA follows: TGTGCTAGCAGCTTAAGCGAGAACTCCTACAATGAGCAGTTCTTC. Residues: CASSLSENSYNEQFF.

The rearrangement uses TRBV2 and TRBJ2-5, with TRBD2 matching over 11 bases. V trimming: 5 bases; J trimming: 10 bases; junction bases outside the gene matches: 3. The CDR3 is made up of 12 amino acids. Germline CDR1 and CDR2: SNHLY and FYNNEI. The CDR3 spells CASSRLAGNQYF. Here the CDR3 DNA reads TGTGCCAGCAGTCGACTAGCGGGAAACCAGTACTTC.

The rearrangement joins TRBV11-2 to TRBJ1-5; TRBD1 might be the D (5 bases). CDR1 is SGHAT and CDR2 is FQNNGV in the germline V gene. This CDR3 has 13 residues. Trimming took off 3 bases at V and 11 bases at J, with 14 bases between the two ends. CDR3: CASSFAGFSTQHF. The CDR3 nucleotides read TGTGCCAGCAGCTTTGCAGGGTTCTCGACCCAGCATTTT.

This chain uses TRBV27 with TRBJ2-7, with D hard to call. Trimming removed 5 bases from V and 3 bases from J, with 11 bases in between. The germline V gene encodes CDR1 MNHEY and CDR2 SMNVEV (reference sequence). The CDR3 extends over 13 amino acids. CDR3 nucleotides: TGTGCCAGCAGTCCCGGTCCCGACTACGAGCAGTACTTC. Residues: CASSPGPDYEQYF.

This chain uses TRBV30 with TRBJ1-6, with D perhaps matching TRBD1 (6 bases). The CDR3 runs 16 residues. CDR1 is GTSNPN, CDR2 SVGIG, per germline (reference sequence). Deletions cut 8 bases from V and 0 bases from J, with 17 bases between. CDR3 coding DNA: TGTGCCGAGGGGGGGGCCCTGAGCTCCTATAATTCACCCCTCCACTTT. Translating gives CAEGGALSSYNSPLHF.

The chain recombines TRBV9 with TRBJ2-3; TRBD2 might be the D (5 bases). V lost 0 bases, J lost 2 bases, and 10 bases lay in between. This CDR3 comprises 15 residues. Per germline, CDR1 SGDLS and CDR2 YYNGEE. CDR3 DNA sequence: TGTGCCAGCAGCGTAGTAGGAGGTAACACAGATACGCAGTATTTT. Residues: CASSVVGGNTDTQYF.

This clone was detected once. This rearrangement joins TRBV27 to TRBJ2-3; D might be TRBD1 (6 bases). The CDR3 is 13 residues long. Germline V gene sequence: CDR1 MNHEY, CDR2 SMNVEV (reference sequence). V lost 9 bases and J lost 1, with 11 bases in between. Here the CDR3 DNA reads TGTGCCAGTCTTCGACAGGGCACAGATACGCAGTATTTT. Its translation: CASLRQGTDTQYF.